Each of the 8 T cell receptor beta chains below was sequenced from the same sample in a study of molecular identifiers for immune sequencing clone quantification. TCRdb re-called the PCR reads with MiXCR, one entry per CDR3 protein. The top ten hold less than 0.85% of the sample, which has approximately 93,000 distinct CDR3 sequences, 20% to 25% seen once. Source material: naive CD8+ T cells from blood, with Jurkat cell RNA spiked in. Documented subset: FACS-sorted CD8+CD4-CCR7+CD45RA+ naive T cells. Source of these receptors: a human donor in good health. Some libraries in this study had Jurkat cell RNA spiked in.

A few counts support this clonotype. This chain links TRBV28 with TRBJ2-2, with unresolved D. The CDR3 runs to 9 residues. V lost 7 bases and J lost 9, with 3 bases in between. Germline V gene lookup returns CDR1 MDHEN and CDR2 SYDVKM. CDR3: CASIRELFF. In DNA form, the CDR3 reads TGTGCCAGCATTCGGGAGCTGTTTTTT.

The rearrangement links TRBV9 to TRBJ2-5, with 11 nucleotides matching TRBD2. V lost 0 bases, J lost 9 bases, and 7 bases stayed unmatched. CDR3 length: 15 residues. The germline CDR1 and CDR2 sequences are SGDLS and YYNGEE. The CDR3 DNA reads TGTGCCAGCAGCGTAGCTAGCGGGGGGATGGAGCCCCAGTACTTC. This codes for CASSVASGGMEPQYF.

This clonotype was observed a few times. The chain couples TRBV7-9 to TRBJ2-5, with D possibly TRBD1 on 7 matching bases. Germline V gene lookup returns CDR1 SEHNR and CDR2 FQNEAQ (reference sequence). Trimming took 4 bases from V and 4 from J, leaving 13 bases between them. The CDR3 is 14 residues long. The CDR3 here is CASSSQGGRETQYF. In DNA form, the CDR3 reads TGTGCCAGCAGCTCCCAGGGGGGCCGAGAGACCCAGTACTTC.

This clonotype has only a few counts. The chain links TRBV30 to TRBJ2-7; D is undetermined. The CDR3 runs to 12 residues. The germline CDR1 and CDR2 sequences are GTSNPN and SVGIG (reference sequence). V was shortened by 3 bases and J by 2 bases, with 8 bases between the two germline ends. The CDR3 here is CAWSGPPYEQYF. For the CDR3, the DNA is TGTGCCTGGAGCGGACCACCCTACGAGCAGTACTTC.

This clonotype was recorded many times. This chain joins TRBV30 and TRBJ2-7; D is uncertain. V lost 0 bases to trimming and J lost 2 bases, with 2 bases between them. Germline lookup yields CDR1 GTSNPN and CDR2 SVGIG (reference sequence). The CDR3 is made up of 11 amino acids. The CDR3 protein is CAWSVAYEQYF. CDR3 DNA: TGTGCCTGGAGTGTGGCCTACGAGCAGTACTTC. Complete variable domain (other parts from reference TRBV30 and TRBJ2-7): SQTIHQWPATLVQPVGSPLSLECTVEGTSNPNLYWYRQAAGRGLQLLFYSVGIGQISSEVPQNLSASRPQDRQFILSSKKLLLSDSGFYLCAWSVAYEQYFGPGTRLTVT.

The rearrangement uses TRBV25-1 and TRBJ1-1; D might be TRBD1 (6 bases). The CDR3 has 17 amino acids. Trimming removed 0 bases from V and 0 bases from J, with 14 bases in between. Germline values: CDR1 MGHDK, CDR2 SYGVNS. CDR3 in amino acids: CASSEYDRIGMNTEAFF. The CDR3 nucleotides read TGTGCCAGCAGTGAATACGACAGGATCGGCATGAACACTGAAGCTTTCTTT.

This clonotype was detected many times. CDR3 sequence reads: CASYQMGGQGAYEQYF. CDR3 DNA: TGTGCCAGTTATCAAATGGGGGGACAGGGGGCTTACGAGCAGTACTTC. This chain connects TRBV6-5 to TRBJ2-7, with 12 bases fitting TRBD1. This CDR3 has 16 residues. V lost 9 bases, J lost 4 bases, and 13 bases stayed unmatched. CDR1 and CDR2 from the germline V gene are MNHEY and SVGAGI.

The V gene is TRBV19, the J gene TRBJ2-1; 11 nucleotides align to TRBD2. The CDR3 loop spans 16 amino acids. Germline trimming cut 3 bases from V and 1 base from J; bases unmatched to any gene: 2. CDR1 and CDR2 (germline): LNHDA, SQIVND (reference sequence). Here the CDR3 DNA reads TGTGCCAGTAGTATGGCTAGCGGGGGGTCCTACAATGAGCAGTTCTTC. Its protein product is CASSMASGGSYNEQFF.